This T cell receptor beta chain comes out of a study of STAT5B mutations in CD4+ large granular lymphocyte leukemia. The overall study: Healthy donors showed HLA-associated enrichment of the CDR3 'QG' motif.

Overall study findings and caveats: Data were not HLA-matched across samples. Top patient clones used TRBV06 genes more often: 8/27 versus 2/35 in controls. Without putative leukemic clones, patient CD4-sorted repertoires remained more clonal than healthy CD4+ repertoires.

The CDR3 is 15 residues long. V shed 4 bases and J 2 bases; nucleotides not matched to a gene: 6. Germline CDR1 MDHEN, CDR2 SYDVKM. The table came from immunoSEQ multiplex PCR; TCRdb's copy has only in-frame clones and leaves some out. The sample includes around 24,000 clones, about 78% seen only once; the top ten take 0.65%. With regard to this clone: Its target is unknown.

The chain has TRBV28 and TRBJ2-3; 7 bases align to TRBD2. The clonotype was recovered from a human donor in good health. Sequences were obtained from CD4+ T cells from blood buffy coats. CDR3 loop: CASSSIGTNTDTQYF. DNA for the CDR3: TGTGCCAGCAGTTCAATAGGGACTAACACAGATACGCAGTATTTT.